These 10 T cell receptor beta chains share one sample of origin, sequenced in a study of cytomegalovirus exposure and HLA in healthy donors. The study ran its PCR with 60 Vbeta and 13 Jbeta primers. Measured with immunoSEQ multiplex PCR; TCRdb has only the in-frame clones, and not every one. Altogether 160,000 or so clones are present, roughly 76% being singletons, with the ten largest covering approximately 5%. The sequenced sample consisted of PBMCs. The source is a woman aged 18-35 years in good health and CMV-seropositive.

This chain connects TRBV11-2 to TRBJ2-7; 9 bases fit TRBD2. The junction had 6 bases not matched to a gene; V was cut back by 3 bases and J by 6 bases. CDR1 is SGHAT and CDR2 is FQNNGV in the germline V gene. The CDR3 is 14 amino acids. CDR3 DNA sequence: TGTGCCAGCAGCTTGGCGGGGGGGCTTTTCGAGCAGTACTTC. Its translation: CASSLAGGLFEQYF. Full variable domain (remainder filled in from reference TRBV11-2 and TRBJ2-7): EAGVAQSPRYKIIEKRQSVAFWCNPISGHATLYWYQQILGQGPKLLIQFQNNGVVDDSQLPKDRFSAERLKGVDSTLKIQPAKLEDSAVYLCASSLAGGLFEQYFGPGTRLTVT.

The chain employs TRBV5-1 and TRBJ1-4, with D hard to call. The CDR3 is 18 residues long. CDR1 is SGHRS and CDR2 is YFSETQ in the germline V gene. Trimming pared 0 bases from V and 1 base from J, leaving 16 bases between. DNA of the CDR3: TGCGCCAGCAGCTTGGGGTTGCAGAGCGGGGTAACTAATGAAAAACTGTTTTTT. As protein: CASSLGLQSGVTNEKLFF. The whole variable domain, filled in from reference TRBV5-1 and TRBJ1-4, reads KAGVTQTPRYLIKTRGQQVTLSCSPISGHRSVSWYQQTPGQGLQFLFEYFSETQRNKGNFPGRFSGRQFSNSRSEMNVSTLELGDSALYLCASSLGLQSGVTNEKLFFGSGTQLSVL.

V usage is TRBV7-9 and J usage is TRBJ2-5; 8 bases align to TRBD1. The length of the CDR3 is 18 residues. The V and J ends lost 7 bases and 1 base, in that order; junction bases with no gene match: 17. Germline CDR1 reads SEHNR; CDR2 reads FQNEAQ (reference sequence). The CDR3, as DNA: TGTGCCAGCATCCCAGAGAGGGGGACAGGTTTGTCCCAAGAGACCCAGTACTTC. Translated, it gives CASIPERGTGLSQETQYF.

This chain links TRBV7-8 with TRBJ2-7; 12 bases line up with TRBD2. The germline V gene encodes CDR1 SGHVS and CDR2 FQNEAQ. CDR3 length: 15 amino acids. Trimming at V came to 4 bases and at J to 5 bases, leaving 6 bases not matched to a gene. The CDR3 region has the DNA TGTGCCAGCAGCTCGTGGACTAGCGGGGAGGACGAGCAGTACTTC. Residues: CASSSWTSGEDEQYF.

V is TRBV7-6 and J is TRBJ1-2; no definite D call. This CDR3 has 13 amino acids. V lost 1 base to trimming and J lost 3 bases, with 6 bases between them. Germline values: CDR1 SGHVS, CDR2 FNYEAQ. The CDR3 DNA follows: TGTGCCAGCAGCTTAGGGGAGTACTATGGCTACACCTTC. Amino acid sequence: CASSLGEYYGYTF.

The DNA for the CDR3 is TGTGCCAGCAGTGAGTCCCCGGGTTTCTATGGCTACACCTTC. Its protein product is CASSESPGFYGYTF. This chain uses TRBV6-1 with TRBJ1-2; D gene ambiguous. With 3 bases removed from V and 4 bases from J, the gap between germline ends came to 12 bases. Germline V lookup: CDR1 MNHNS, CDR2 SASEGT. This CDR3 region has 14 residues.

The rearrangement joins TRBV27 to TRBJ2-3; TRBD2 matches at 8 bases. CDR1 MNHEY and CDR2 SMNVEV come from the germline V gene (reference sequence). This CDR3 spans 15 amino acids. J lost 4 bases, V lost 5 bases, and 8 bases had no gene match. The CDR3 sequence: CASSMRGVSADTQYF. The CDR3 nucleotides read TGTGCCAGCAGTATGCGGGGGGTTAGCGCAGATACGCAGTATTTT.

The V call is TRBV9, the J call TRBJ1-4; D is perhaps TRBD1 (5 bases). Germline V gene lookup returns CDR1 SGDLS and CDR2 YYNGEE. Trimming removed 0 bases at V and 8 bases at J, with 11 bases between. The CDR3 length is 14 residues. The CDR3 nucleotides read TGTGCCAGCAGCGTAGGCGGCAGGGCCGAAAAACTGTTTTTT. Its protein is CASSVGGRAEKLFF.

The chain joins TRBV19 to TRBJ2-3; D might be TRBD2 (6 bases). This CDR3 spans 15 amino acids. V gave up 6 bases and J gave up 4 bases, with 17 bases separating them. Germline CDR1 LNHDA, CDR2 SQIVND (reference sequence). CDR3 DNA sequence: TGTGCCAGTAGAAGGGGAGGCTCACGGGCAGATACGCAGTATTTT. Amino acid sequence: CASRRGGSRADTQYF. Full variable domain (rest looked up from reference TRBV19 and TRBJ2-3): DGGITQSPKYLFRKEGQNVTLSCEQNLNHDAMYWYRQDPGQGLRLIYYSQIVNDFQKGDIAEGYSVSREKKESFPLTVTSAQKNPTAFYLCASRRGGSRADTQYFGPGTRLTVL.

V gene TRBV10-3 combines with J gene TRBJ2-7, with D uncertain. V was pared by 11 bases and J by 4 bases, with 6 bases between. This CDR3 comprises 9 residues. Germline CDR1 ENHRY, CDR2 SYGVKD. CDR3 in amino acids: CAASYEQYF. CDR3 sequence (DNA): TGTGCCGCCAGTTACGAGCAGTACTTC.